Shown below are 11 T cell receptor beta chains from a single sample sequenced in a study of regulatory T cells in long-lasting Graves disease. Researchers made TCR beta libraries by using iRepertoire HTBI primers and running Arm-PCR on CDR3 regions. Each CDR3 protein gets one entry after TCRdb re-called the multiplex PCR reads with MiXCR. The sample includes around 480,000 distinct CDR3 sequences, roughly 15% of them seen just once. Time point described: newly diagnosed GD, antithyroid drugs for less than 3 months. With RNA extracted from PBMCs as input, the TCR library was made. This sample was also put to use in a study of T cells in Graves' hyperthyroidism and ophthalmopathy.

Material: peripheral blood mononuclear cells (PBMCs), obtained at new diagnosis, from a patient treated with antithyroid drugs. The receptor source for this set is a woman aged 40 to 65 with Graves disease.

Turning to this clonotype: Its ends do not fully match the called genes, so a read error is possible. This chain links TRBV13 with TRBJ1-1, with no clear D. The germline V gene has CDR1 PRHDT and CDR2 FYEKMQ (reference sequence). CDR3 length: 15 residues. The CDR3 region has the DNA TGTGCCAGCAGCTTCCAACCGGGAGAGAACGCTGAAGCTTTCTTT. It translates to CASSFQPGENAEAFF.

This clonotype was observed a handful of times. The chain has TRBV18 and TRBJ2-5; 7 bases line up with TRBD1. The CDR3 sequence is 15 residues long. CDR1 is KGHSH, CDR2 LQKENI, per germline. V lost 3 bases, J lost 1 base, and 5 bases stayed unmatched. The DNA for the CDR3 is TGTGCCAGCTCACCGAGGGGACAGTTCCAAGAGACCCAGTACTTC. Residues: CASSPRGQFQETQYF.

This clonotype came up a few times. The rearrangement uses TRBV20-1 and TRBJ2-3, with 7 bases that match TRBD1. This CDR3 is 13 amino acids long. After removal of 2 bases from V and 5 bases from J, the junction contained 4 bases not matched to a gene. Germline lookup yields CDR1 DFQATT and CDR2 SNEGSKA (reference sequence). CDR3: CSARRGTEDTQYF. CDR3 nucleotide sequence: TGCAGTGCTAGAAGGGGGACAGAAGATACGCAGTATTTT.

This clonotype came up a few times. This sequence joins TRBV7-9 and TRBJ2-5; 8 nucleotides line up with TRBD1. Trimming took 4 bases from V and 6 from J; bases not matched to a gene: 10. This CDR3 contains 15 residues. In germline, CDR1 is SEHNR, CDR2 FQNEAQ (reference sequence). The CDR3 here is CASSSTDRGSQTQYF. The CDR3 DNA sequence: TGTGCCAGCAGCTCTACTGACAGGGGAAGCCAGACCCAGTACTTC.

This chain uses TRBV4-1 with TRBJ1-1; D remains unclear. The germline V gene has CDR1 MGHRA and CDR2 YSYEKL. V lost 3 bases, J lost 3 bases, and 14 bases lay in between. The CDR3 has 15 residues. CDR3 sequence: CASSQIISGDTEAFF. Here the CDR3 DNA reads TGCGCCAGCAGCCAGATAATCTCCGGGGACACTGAAGCTTTCTTT.

This clonotype occurred many times. The genes are TRBV10-3 and TRBJ2-2, with no clear D. Germline V gene sequence: CDR1 ENHRY, CDR2 SYGVKD. V lost 2 bases, J lost 1 base, and 11 bases lay in between. This CDR3 has 16 residues. This CDR3 reads CAISEIMIENTGELFF. The CDR3 DNA sequence: TGTGCCATCAGTGAGATTATGATCGAGAACACCGGGGAGCTGTTTTTT.

This clonotype appeared many times. The chain combines TRBV2 with TRBJ1-2; D is perhaps TRBD1 (5 bases). V gave up 6 bases and J gave up 3 bases, with 11 bases separating them. There are 13 residues in the CDR3. Germline lookup yields CDR1 SNHLY and CDR2 FYNNEI. The CDR3 loop is CASRPPGHYGYTF. As DNA, the CDR3 is TGTGCCAGCAGGCCCCCGGGACACTATGGCTACACCTTC. Supplemented by reference TRBV2 and TRBJ1-2, the full variable domain reads EPEVTQTPSHQVTQMGQEVILRCVPISNHLYFYWYRQILGQKVEFLVSFYNNEISEKSEIFDDQFSVERPDGSNFTLKIRSTKLEDSAMYFCASRPPGHYGYTFGSGTRLTVV.

This clonotype has at least ten counts. The chain carries TRBV24-1 and TRBJ1-2; D is unclear. The V and J ends lost 6 bases and 3 bases respectively, with 16 bases between them. CDR1 is KGHDR and CDR2 is SFDVKD in the germline V gene. The CDR3 runs to 15 residues. The CDR3 DNA follows: TGTGCCACCAGTTGGAGGAGGCGCGGGCACTATGGCTACACCTTC. Protein: CATSWRRRGHYGYTF.

This chain links TRBV19 with TRBJ1-3, with TRBD1 as a possible D gene (6 bases). The CDR3 contains 14 residues. Trimming removed 3 bases from V and 3 bases from J, with 9 bases in between. Germline CDR1 is LNHDA and CDR2 is SQIVND (reference sequence). This chain's CDR3 is CASSMSRGGNTIYF. The CDR3 coding sequence is TGTGCCAGTAGTATGTCCAGGGGTGGAAACACCATATATTTT.

Notes on this clonotype: One base away lies a much larger clone, so this may be a sequencing read error. The chain couples TRBV5-1 to TRBJ2-1; 7 bases agree with TRBD1. Looked up from germline, CDR1 is SGHRS and CDR2 is YFSETQ. The length of the CDR3 is 15 residues. The trim removed 0 bases at V and 10 bases at J, leaving 10 bases unmatched. CDR3 sequence reads: CASSLAGTGDYEQFF. The CDR3, as DNA: TGCGCCAGCAGCTTGGCCGGTACAGGGGATTACGAGCAGTTCTTC.

Ten or more counts support this clonotype. This rearrangement joins TRBV6-1 to TRBJ1-1; D is unclear. CDR1 is MNHNS, CDR2 SASEGT, per germline. This CDR3 is built from 13 residues. V was pared by 7 bases and J by 1 base, with 10 bases between. The CDR3 loop is CASNSLQNTEAFF. The CDR3 DNA reads TGTGCCAGCAACAGCCTGCAGAACACTGAAGCTTTCTTT.